This T cell receptor beta chain was observed in a study of shared clonotypes between healthy human individuals. Overall study context: The donor group consisted of a couple of women and a few men, aged 18 to 49. Study observations and caveats: Represented diversity (both genetic and exposure-history) was limited by the small number of donors.

The CDR3 is 17 amino acids. Germline loops: CDR1 SEHNR, CDR2 FQNEAQ (reference sequence). V trimming: 5 bases; J trimming: 5 bases; junction bases outside the gene matches: 9. This clone was seen only a few times. Its matching antigen is unknown. Unsorted PBMC DNA was run through sequencing on ten immunoSEQ deep assay plates. Method: immunoSEQ multiplex PCR; TCRdb's copy keeps in-frame clones and lacks some. Among 450,000 to 500,000 clones listed, approximately 84% were seen once. The sequencing sample was made of PBMCs. The source of this sequence is a woman between 40 and 50 years old in good health. Some clones in this sample may be carry-over from other donors' samples. V usage is TRBV7-9 and J usage is TRBJ2-1, with 13 bases aligning to TRBD2. CDR3 DNA sequence: TGTGCCAGCAGCCCCGGACTAGCGGGAGTTATGGACAATGAGCAGTTCTTC. Translation gives CASSPGLAGVMDNEQFF.